In its sample, the clone carrying this T cell receptor (beta chain) was seen once. The sample is drawn from a study of T cell changes during pregnancy in multiple sclerosis. CDR3 length equals 14 residues. The germline V gene has CDR1 SGHTA and CDR2 FQGNSA. V was cut by 4 bases and J by 2 bases, with 12 bases left in between. Some clones are missing from TCRdb's copy, which holds only in-frame ones; the method was immunoSEQ multiplex PCR. Of 41,000 or so clones in the sample, 80% to 90% are singletons; the top ten hold over 0.55%. Specimen: CD4+ T cells from peripheral blood mononuclear cells, collected in the first trimester of pregnancy. This clonotype was sampled from a female donor with multiple sclerosis, enrolled in a pregnancy study. The rearrangement uses TRBV7-2 and TRBJ2-7; possibly TRBD2 for D (6 bases). The CDR3 spells CASSSGLGAYEQYF. The CDR3 bases are TGTGCCAGCAGCTCGGGACTGGGAGCCTACGAGCAGTACTTC.